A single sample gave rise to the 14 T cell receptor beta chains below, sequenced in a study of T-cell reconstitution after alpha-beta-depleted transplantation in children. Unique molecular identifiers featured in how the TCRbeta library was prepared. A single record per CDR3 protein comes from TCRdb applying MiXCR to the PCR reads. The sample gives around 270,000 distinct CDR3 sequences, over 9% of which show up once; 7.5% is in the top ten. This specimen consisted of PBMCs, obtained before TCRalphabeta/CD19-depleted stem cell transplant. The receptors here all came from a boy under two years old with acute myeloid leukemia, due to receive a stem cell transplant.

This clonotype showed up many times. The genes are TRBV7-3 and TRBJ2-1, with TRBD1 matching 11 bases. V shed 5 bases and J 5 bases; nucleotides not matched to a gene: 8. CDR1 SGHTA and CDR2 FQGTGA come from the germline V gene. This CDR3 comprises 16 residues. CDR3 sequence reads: CASSLDGQGADNEQFF. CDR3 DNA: TGTGCCAGCAGCCTAGATGGACAGGGGGCGGACAATGAGCAGTTCTTC. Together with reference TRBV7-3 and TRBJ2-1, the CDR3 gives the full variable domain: GAGVSQTPSNKVTEKGKYVELRCDPISGHTALYWYRQSLGQGPEFLIYFQGTGAADDSGLPNDRFFAVRPEGSVSTLKIQRTERGDSAVYLCASSLDGQGADNEQFFGPGTRLTVL.

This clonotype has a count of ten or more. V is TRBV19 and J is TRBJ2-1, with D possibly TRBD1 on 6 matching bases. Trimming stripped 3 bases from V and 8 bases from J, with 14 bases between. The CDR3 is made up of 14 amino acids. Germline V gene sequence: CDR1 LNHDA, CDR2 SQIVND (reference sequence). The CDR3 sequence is CASSITGLIDEQFF. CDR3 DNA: TGTGCCAGTAGTATTACAGGGCTGATCGATGAGCAGTTCTTC.

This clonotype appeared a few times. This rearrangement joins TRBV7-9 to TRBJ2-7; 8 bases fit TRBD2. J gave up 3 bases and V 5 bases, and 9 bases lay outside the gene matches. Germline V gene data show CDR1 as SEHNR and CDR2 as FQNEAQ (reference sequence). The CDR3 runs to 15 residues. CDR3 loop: CASSPRGLDGYEQYF. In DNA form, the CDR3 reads TGTGCCAGCAGCCCGAGGGGACTAGATGGCTACGAGCAGTACTTC.

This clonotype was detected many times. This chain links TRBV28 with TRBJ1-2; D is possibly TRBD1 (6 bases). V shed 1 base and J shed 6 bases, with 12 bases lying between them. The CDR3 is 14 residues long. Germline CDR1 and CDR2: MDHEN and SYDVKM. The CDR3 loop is CASSLYQGRNGYTF. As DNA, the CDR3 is TGTGCCAGCAGTTTATATCAGGGGAGGAATGGCTACACCTTC.

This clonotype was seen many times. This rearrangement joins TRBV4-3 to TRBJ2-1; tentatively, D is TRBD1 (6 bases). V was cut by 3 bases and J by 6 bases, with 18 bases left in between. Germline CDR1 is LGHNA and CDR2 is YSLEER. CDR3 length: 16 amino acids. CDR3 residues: CASSQAIVQGLNEQFF. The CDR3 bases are TGCGCCAGCAGCCAGGCCATCGTACAGGGTCTCAATGAGCAGTTCTTC.

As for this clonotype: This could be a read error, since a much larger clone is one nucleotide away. The CDR3 nucleotides read TGTGCCAGCAGCCCTGCTAGCGCCTCCTACGAGCAGTACTTC. The encoded protein is CASSPASASYEQYF. This chain uses TRBV6-2 or TRBV6-3 with TRBJ2-7; possible D gene TRBD2, 6 bases. Germline V gene lookup returns CDR1 MNHEY and CDR2 SVGEGT. CDR3 size: 14 residues. Trimming took 6 bases from V and 0 from J, leaving 12 bases between them.

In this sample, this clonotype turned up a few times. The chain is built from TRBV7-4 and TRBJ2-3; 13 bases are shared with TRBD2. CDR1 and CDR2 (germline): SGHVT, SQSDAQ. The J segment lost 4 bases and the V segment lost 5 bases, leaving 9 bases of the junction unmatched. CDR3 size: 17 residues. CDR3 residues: CASSPSGLAGPADTQYF. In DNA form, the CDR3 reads TGTGCCAGCAGCCCGTCGGGACTAGCGGGACCGGCAGATACGCAGTATTTT.

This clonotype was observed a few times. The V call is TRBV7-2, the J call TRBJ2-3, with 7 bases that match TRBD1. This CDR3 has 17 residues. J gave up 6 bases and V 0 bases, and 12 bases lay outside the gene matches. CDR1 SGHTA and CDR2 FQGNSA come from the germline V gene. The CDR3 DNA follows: TGTGCCAGCAGCTTAGCGCGGACAGGCAGAGGGACCGATACGCAGTATTTT. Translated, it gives CASSLARTGRGTDTQYF.

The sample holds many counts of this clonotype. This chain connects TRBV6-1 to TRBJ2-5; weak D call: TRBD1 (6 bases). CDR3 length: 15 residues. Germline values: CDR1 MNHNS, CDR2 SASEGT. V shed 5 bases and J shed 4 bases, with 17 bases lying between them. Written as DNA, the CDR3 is TGTGCCAGCAGTCCGGGGACATTCTCGGGAGAGACCCAGTACTTC. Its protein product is CASSPGTFSGETQYF.

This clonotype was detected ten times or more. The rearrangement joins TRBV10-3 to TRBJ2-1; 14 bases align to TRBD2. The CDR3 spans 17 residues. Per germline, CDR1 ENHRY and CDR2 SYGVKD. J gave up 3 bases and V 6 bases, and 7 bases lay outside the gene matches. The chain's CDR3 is CAISETSGGVNYNEQFF. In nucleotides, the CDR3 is TGTGCCATCAGCGAGACTAGCGGGGGGGTGAACTACAATGAGCAGTTCTTC.

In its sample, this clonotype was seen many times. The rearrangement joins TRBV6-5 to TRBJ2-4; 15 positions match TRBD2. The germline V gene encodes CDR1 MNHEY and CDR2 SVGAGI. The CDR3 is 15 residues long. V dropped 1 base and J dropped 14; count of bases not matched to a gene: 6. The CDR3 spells CASSYFGLAGGTEYF. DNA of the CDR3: TGTGCCAGCAGTTACTTCGGACTAGCGGGGGGGACGGAGTACTTC.

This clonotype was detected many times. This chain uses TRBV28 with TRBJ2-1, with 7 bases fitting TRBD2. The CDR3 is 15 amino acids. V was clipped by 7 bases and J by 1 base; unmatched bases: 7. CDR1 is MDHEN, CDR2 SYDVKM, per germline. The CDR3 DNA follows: TGTGCCAGCACCTTGGGAGGGGTATCCTACAATGAGCAGTTCTTC. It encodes CASTLGGVSYNEQFF.

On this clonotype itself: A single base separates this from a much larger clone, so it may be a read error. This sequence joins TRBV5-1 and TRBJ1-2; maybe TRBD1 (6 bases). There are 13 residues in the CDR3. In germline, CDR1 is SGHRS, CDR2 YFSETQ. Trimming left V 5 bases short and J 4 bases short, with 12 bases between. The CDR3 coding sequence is TGCGCCAGCAGGCCCGGGACACCCTATGGCTACACCTTC. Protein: CASRPGTPYGYTF.

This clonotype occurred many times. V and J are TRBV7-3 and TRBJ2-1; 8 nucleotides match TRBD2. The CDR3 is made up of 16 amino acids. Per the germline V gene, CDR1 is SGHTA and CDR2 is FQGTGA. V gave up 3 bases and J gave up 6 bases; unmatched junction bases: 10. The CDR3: CASSFLSGGPLNEQFF. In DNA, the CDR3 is TGTGCCAGCAGCTTCCTAAGCGGGGGCCCACTCAATGAGCAGTTCTTC.